This T cell receptor beta chain originates from a study of cytomegalovirus exposure and HLA in healthy donors. Study-level findings and limits: Among TCR beta chains, those listed as cytomegalovirus-associated numbered fewer than 200. CMV serostatus was the sole immune exposure information available. In vitro checks showed that a few CMV-associated chains really do target CMV antigens. With later analysis, a missense DCLRE1C variant became linked to TCR beta V- and J-gene trimming.

Comment on this clone: Its cognate antigen is unknown.

The junction had 7 bases not matched to a gene; V was cut back by 6 bases and J by 7 bases. The germline CDR1 and CDR2 sequences are MDHEN and SYDVKM. CDR3 length: 15 residues. The PCR contained 60 Vbeta and 13 Jbeta primers. Sequencing was performed with immunoSEQ multiplex PCR; in TCRdb, only in-frame clones are kept and a portion is missing. The sample shows about 200,000 clones, approximately 90% of them seen only once. The chain employs TRBV28 and TRBJ2-2, with 11 bases identical to TRBD2. The sequencing sample was made of PBMCs. The clonotype was recovered from a boy aged 2-9 years in good health and CMV-seronegative. As DNA, the CDR3 is TGTGCCAGCAGAGAAACTAGCGGGAGTAACGGGGAGCTGTTTTTT. Its translation is CASRETSGSNGELFF.